This entry concerns a single T cell receptor beta chain. The source of the sample is a study of T cell changes during pregnancy in multiple sclerosis. There are 14 residues in the CDR3. V was cut by 5 bases and J by 5 bases, with 13 bases left in between. The germline V gene has CDR1 MDHEN and CDR2 SYDVKM. Assay used: immunoSEQ multiplex PCR; TCRdb lists only in-frame clones, some missing. The table records just under 95,000 clones, around 92% of them present only once. The material sequenced was peripheral blood, taken in the first trimester of pregnancy. The V and J genes are TRBV28 and TRBJ1-5, with D hard to call. This TCR was recovered from a female donor with multiple sclerosis, enrolled in a pregnancy study. CDR3 coding DNA: TGTGCCAGCAGTCCTCCCGGTGACTATCAGCCCCAGCATTTT. Protein: CASSPPGDYQPQHF. The complete variable domain, with remaining parts taken from reference TRBV28 and TRBJ1-5, reads DVKVTQSSRYLVKRTGEKVFLECVQDMDHENMFWYRQDPGLGLRLIYFSYDVKMKEKGDIPEGYSVSREKKERFSLILESASTNQTSMYLCASSPPGDYQPQHFGDGTRLSIL.